This T cell receptor beta chain was retrieved from a study of shared clonotypes between healthy human individuals. Whole-study results and caveats: Non-shared clonotypes were found to have lower generation probabilities than the clonotypes that were shared by all four of the sorted-subset donors. The researchers took only blood, and tissue repertoires probably look different. The expectation was that sequencing depth would affect clonotype sharing among donors.

The authors ran the assay at deep level. Using immunoSEQ multiplex PCR, the repertoire was profiled, and TCRdb retains in-frame clones only, with some absent. Altogether hundreds of thousands of clones are present, roughly 97% being singletons, with the ten largest covering about 0.06%. Comment on this clone: Its antigen is still unknown.

Germline CDR1 reads MDHEN; CDR2 reads SYDVKM. The CDR3 is 15 residues long. V was clipped by 6 bases and J by 2 bases, with 17 bases between them. Sequences were obtained from naive CD4+ T cells sorted from blood. Subset meaning: CD45RA+ positively selected. This TCR was recovered from a young woman in good health. The chain recombines TRBV28 with TRBJ2-7, with D possibly TRBD2 on 6 matching bases. CDR3 residues: CASSPGEEGAYEQYF. In DNA form, the CDR3 reads TGTGCCAGCAGCCCCGGGGAGGAAGGGGCCTACGAGCAGTACTTC.